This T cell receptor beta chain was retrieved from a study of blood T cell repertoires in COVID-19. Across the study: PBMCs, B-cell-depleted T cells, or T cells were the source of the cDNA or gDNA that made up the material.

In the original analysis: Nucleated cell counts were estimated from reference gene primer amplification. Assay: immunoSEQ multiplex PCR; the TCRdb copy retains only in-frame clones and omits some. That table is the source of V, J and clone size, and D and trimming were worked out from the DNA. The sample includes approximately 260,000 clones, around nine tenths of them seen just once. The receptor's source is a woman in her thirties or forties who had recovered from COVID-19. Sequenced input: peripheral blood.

CDR3 sequence: CAISESQQGSNQPQHF. The CDR3 coding sequence is TGTGCCATCAGTGAGTCGCAGCAGGGTAGCAATCAGCCCCAGCATTTT. The rearrangement uses TRBV10-3 and TRBJ1-5, with D possibly matching TRBD1 (5 bases). Germline V gene lookup returns CDR1 ENHRY and CDR2 SYGVKD. V lost 0 bases and J lost 0, with 9 bases in between. There are 16 residues in the CDR3.